This entry lists 14 T cell receptor beta chains sequenced from one sample in a study of blood T cell repertoires in COVID-19 (dated by TCRdb to 2020 to 2022). Library prep was done by the immunoSEQ multiplex PCR assay. TCRdb's version of the immuneACCESS table is confined to in-frame rearrangements and falls short of the full clone set. An unresolved V gene accounts for under half of the shortfall where checked; the remainder is of unknown origin. Across this sample there are under 300,000 clones, with about 91% seen only once. The ten most abundant clones make up around 2.5% of the sample. Sequenced material: PBMCs or T cells enriched from blood (not recorded which). All receptors come from a woman aged 40 to 50 with acute COVID-19.

CDR3 protein: CASSVTGGDQPQHF. The CDR3 DNA reads TGTGCCAGCAGCGTAACAGGGGGGGATCAGCCCCAGCATTTT. This chain joins TRBV5-5 and TRBJ1-5; 8 nucleotides agree with TRBD1. The germline CDR1 and CDR2 sequences are SGHKS and YYEKEE (reference sequence). CDR3 length: 14 residues. V shed 4 bases, J shed 5 bases, and the junction held 5 bases outside the gene matches.

V usage is TRBV5-5 and J usage is TRBJ1-6, with D uncertain. Trimming stripped 0 bases from V and 12 bases from J, with 10 bases between. The CDR3 is 13 residues long. Germline V gene sequence: CDR1 SGHKS, CDR2 YYEKEE (reference sequence). Here the CDR3 reads CASSLELRGPLHF. CDR3 nucleotides: TGTGCCAGCAGCTTGGAGCTCCGGGGACCCCTCCACTTT.

V and J are TRBV15 and TRBJ1-1, with D perhaps matching TRBD1 (5 bases). V gave up 3 bases and J gave up 2 bases, with 19 bases separating them. The V gene's germline CDR1 is LNHNV and CDR2 YYDKDF (reference sequence). This CDR3 comprises 17 residues. The CDR3 reads CATSSGGILGANTEAFF. The CDR3 DNA reads as TGTGCCACCAGCAGCGGGGGGATATTAGGGGCAAACACTGAAGCTTTCTTT.

V is TRBV11-3 and J is TRBJ1-3; 8 bases are a match to TRBD1. Germline V gene data show CDR1 as SGHNT and CDR2 as YENEEA. This CDR3 comprises 17 residues. J lost 0 bases, V lost 2 bases, and 6 bases had no gene match. The chain's CDR3 is CASSLLTGASSGNTIYF. DNA of the CDR3: TGTGCCAGCAGCTTACTGACAGGGGCCAGCTCTGGAAACACCATATATTTT. Variable domain in full (rest from reference TRBV11-3 and TRBJ1-3): EAGVVQSPRYKIIEKKQPVAFWCNPISGHNTLYWYLQNLGQGPELLIRYENEEAVDDSQLPKDRFSAERLKGVDSTLKIQPAELGDSAVYLCASSLLTGASSGNTIYFGEGSWLTVV.

This chain links TRBV6-6 with TRBJ1-2, with no clear D. Between the trimmed V and J ends, which lost 6 bases and 4 bases, there was a span of 12 bases. The CDR3 totals 13 residues. The germline V gene has CDR1 MNHNY and CDR2 SVGAGI (reference sequence). The CDR3 spells CASSNRELYGYTF. The CDR3 DNA reads TGTGCCAGCAGCAACCGGGAGCTCTATGGCTACACCTTC.

This chain connects TRBV12-5 to TRBJ1-1; D gene unclear. V lost 7 bases and J 5 bases, leaving 17 bases between the germline ends. Looked up from germline, CDR1 is LGHNT and CDR2 is FRNRAP. CDR3 size: 14 residues. The CDR3 sequence is CASAFDGEQTEAFF. In DNA form, the CDR3 reads TGTGCTAGTGCCTTCGACGGTGAACAGACTGAAGCTTTCTTT.

This clone was recorded only once. CDR3 protein: CASSQDRIWRHYEQYV. As DNA, the CDR3 is TGTGCCAGCAGCCAAGATAGGATTTGGCGGCACTACGAGCAGTACGTC. The rearrangement uses TRBV3-1 (or the pseudogene TRBV3-2) and TRBJ2-7; D is unresolved. This CDR3 is built from 16 residues. V was pared by 0 bases and J by 3 bases, with 15 bases between. CDR1 is LGHDT, CDR2 YNNKEL, per germline (reference sequence).

This clone has a single count. The chain carries TRBV2 and TRBJ1-4; the D gene is possibly TRBD1 (6 bases). The V gene lost 7 bases and the J gene lost 7 bases, with 13 bases spanning the gap. CDR1 and CDR2 from the germline V gene are SNHLY and FYNNEI. The CDR3 covers 13 residues. The CDR3 DNA follows: TGTGCCAGCAACCGGGACAAGGGTGAAAAACTGTTTTTT. Amino acid sequence: CASNRDKGEKLFF.

This chain's CDR3 is CASSLESGGAGDTQYF. The DNA for the CDR3 is TGCGCCAGCAGCTTGGAAAGCGGGGGGGCCGGAGATACGCAGTATTTT. V is TRBV5-1 and J is TRBJ2-3; 10 nucleotides match TRBD2. The CDR3 extends over 16 amino acids. Germline loops: CDR1 SGHRS, CDR2 YFSETQ. V lost 0 bases, J lost 5 bases, and 6 bases stayed unmatched. Full variable domain (rest looked up from reference TRBV5-1 and TRBJ2-3): KAGVTQTPRYLIKTRGQQVTLSCSPISGHRSVSWYQQTPGQGLQFLFEYFSETQRNKGNFPGRFSGRQFSNSRSEMNVSTLELGDSALYLCASSLESGGAGDTQYFGPGTRLTVL.

This chain uses TRBV7-2 with TRBJ2-3, with TRBD2 matching 11 bases. CDR3 size: 17 residues. Germline values: CDR1 SGHTA, CDR2 FQGNSA. V lost 1 base, J lost 3 bases, and 6 bases stayed unmatched. As DNA, the CDR3 is TGTGCCAGCAGCTTAGGAATTAGCGGGGGGGTGACAGATACGCAGTATTTT. Translated, it gives CASSLGISGGVTDTQYF.

This rearrangement joins TRBV19 to TRBJ1-1; 8 bases fit TRBD1. Trimming took 4 bases from V and 8 from J; bases not matched to a gene: 9. CDR1 and CDR2 from the germline V gene are LNHDA and SQIVND (reference sequence). The CDR3 length is 14 residues. The CDR3 reads CASSTRTGSIEAFF. DNA of the CDR3: TGTGCCAGTAGTACCCGGACAGGGAGCATCGAAGCTTTCTTT. The variable domain in full, with the rest retrieved from reference TRBV19 and TRBJ1-1, is DGGITQSPKYLFRKEGQNVTLSCEQNLNHDAMYWYRQDPGQGLRLIYYSQIVNDFQKGDIAEGYSVSREKKESFPLTVTSAQKNPTAFYLCASSTRTGSIEAFFGQGTRLTVV.

The chain links TRBV6-5 to TRBJ1-6; perhaps TRBD1 as D (5 bases). Germline-derived CDR1 and CDR2 are MNHEY and SVGAGI. The ends were cut back, 9 bases at V and 9 bases at J, with 21 bases in the middle. The CDR3 spans 15 residues. The CDR3 spells CASQGGRGRGSPLHF. CDR3 DNA: TGTGCCAGTCAGGGTGGACGAGGCCGCGGTTCACCCCTCCACTTT.

The CDR3 reads CASSPPGTRDEQYV. The CDR3, as DNA: TGTGCCAGCAGTCCCCCCGGGACTAGGGACGAGCAGTACGTC. The V call is TRBV28, the J call TRBJ2-7, with TRBD2 matching 8 bases. Losses at the gene ends were 5 bases for V and 5 bases for J; bases not matched to a gene: 8. Per the germline V gene, CDR1 is MDHEN and CDR2 is SYDVKM. This CDR3 region has 14 residues.

This chain links TRBV30 with TRBJ1-1, with unresolved D. Germline V gene data show CDR1 as GTSNPN and CDR2 as SVGIG (reference sequence). The germline V and J ends were trimmed by 2 bases and 4 bases, with 11 bases remaining between them. CDR3 length: 13 residues. CDR3 region: CAWSPGSLTEAFF. CDR3 in DNA: TGTGCCTGGAGTCCCGGTTCACTCACTGAAGCTTTCTTT.